Following are 23 T cell receptor beta chains from one sample sequenced in a study of cytomegalovirus exposure and HLA in healthy donors. Use of 60 Vbeta and 13 Jbeta primers characterized the PCR. The table came from immunoSEQ multiplex PCR; TCRdb's copy has only in-frame clones and leaves some out. This sample has roughly 150,000 clones, with approximately 84% found just once. What was sequenced was PBMCs. The receptors were gathered from a man aged 25-45 years in good health and CMV-seropositive.

This sequence joins TRBV2 and TRBJ1-3; no firm D call. The ends were cut back, 3 bases at V and 0 bases at J, with 12 bases in the middle. This CDR3 region has 16 residues. Per germline, CDR1 SNHLY and CDR2 FYNNEI. CDR3 coding DNA: TGTGCCAGCAGTGATGGACTGAAATACTCTGGAAACACCATATATTTT. Translation gives CASSDGLKYSGNTIYF.

This clone appeared a few times. The chain uses TRBV4-1 and TRBJ1-4; tentatively, D is TRBD1 (5 bases). This CDR3 is 16 amino acids long. Trimming pared 4 bases from V and 3 bases from J, leaving 15 bases between. Germline V CDR1 and CDR2: MGHRA, YSYEKL. The DNA for the CDR3 is TGCGCCAGCAGCCCCGGGACTTTAGCGGCTAATGAAAAACTGTTTTTT. This translates into CASSPGTLAANEKLFF.

The chain recombines TRBV27 with TRBJ1-2, with 7 bases that match TRBD1. Germline V gives CDR1 MNHEY, CDR2 SMNVEV (reference sequence). V shed 2 bases, J shed 4 bases, and the junction held 1 base outside the gene matches. This CDR3 is 13 amino acids long. CDR3 in DNA: TGTGCCAGCAGTTTAGACAGGGCCTATGGCTACACCTTC. Its translation: CASSLDRAYGYTF.

The rearrangement links TRBV2 to TRBJ2-7; D is unclear. Looked up from germline, CDR1 is SNHLY and CDR2 is FYNNEI. CDR3 length equals 11 residues. V was shortened by 7 bases and J by 3 bases, with 7 bases between the two germline ends. The CDR3 DNA follows: TGTGCCAGCAACCCGAACTACGAGCAGTACGTC. This codes for CASNPNYEQYV.

This rearrangement joins TRBV30 to TRBJ2-7; D gene ambiguous. This CDR3 spans 13 amino acids. Germline CDR1 GTSNPN, CDR2 SVGIG (reference sequence). The V and J ends lost 1 base and 3 bases respectively, with 10 bases between them. CDR3 protein: CAWSADWSYEQYF. CDR3 in DNA: TGTGCCTGGAGTGCTGACTGGAGCTACGAGCAGTACTTC.

The rearrangement uses TRBV7-2 and TRBJ2-7; D is possibly TRBD2 (5 bases). The ends were cut back, 1 base at V and 6 bases at J, with 10 bases in the middle. This CDR3 region has 13 residues. CDR1 SGHTA and CDR2 FQGNSA come from the germline V gene. CDR3 sequence: CASSLGGLAEQYV. CDR3 DNA: TGTGCCAGCAGCTTAGGCGGACTTGCCGAGCAGTACGTC.

This chain connects TRBV7-9 to TRBJ2-2; TRBD1 aligns across 9 bases. This CDR3 region has 16 residues. Germline V CDR1 and CDR2: SEHNR, FQNEAQ (reference sequence). J gave up 2 bases and V 5 bases, and 6 bases lay outside the gene matches. The DNA for the CDR3 is TGTGCCAGCAGCATCCGACAGGGGGGCAACACCGGGGAGCTGTTTTTT. It is translated as CASSIRQGGNTGELFF.

In its sample, this clone was seen a few times. V usage is TRBV4-3 and J usage is TRBJ2-1, with 14 positions matching TRBD2. The CDR3 length is 16 residues. CDR1 and CDR2 (germline): LGHNA, YSLEER. V trimming: 4 bases; J trimming: 8 bases; junction bases outside the gene matches: 7. The CDR3 region is CASSRSGTSGSDEQFF. Written as DNA, the CDR3 is TGCGCCAGCAGCCGATCCGGGACTAGCGGGAGTGATGAGCAGTTCTTC.

A note on this clone: Other DNA sequences of this sample code for an identical CDR3. The CDR3 DNA reads TGCGCCAGCAGCCAAGATCGGGGAACCTACGAGCAGTACTTC. Its translation: CASSQDRGTYEQYF. The rearrangement uses TRBV4-3 and TRBJ2-7; weak D call: TRBD2 (5 bases). The V gene lost 0 bases and the J gene lost 2 bases, with 8 bases spanning the gap. Germline V gene data show CDR1 as LGHNA and CDR2 as YSLEER. The CDR3 covers 14 residues.

Worth noting for this clone: One junction end does not reproduce the germline sequence, and a read error may be involved. This chain connects TRBV9 to TRBJ2-6, with D perhaps TRBD1 (5 bases). Germline loops: CDR1 SGDLS, CDR2 YYNGEE. The CDR3 has 15 residues. The CDR3 reads CASSVQTPGANVLSF. DNA for the CDR3: TGTGCCAGCAGCGTACAGACTCCTGGGGCCAACGTCCTGTCTTTC.

The genes are TRBV18 and TRBJ2-6; no clear D. V shed 10 bases and J shed 2 bases, with 9 bases lying between them. The CDR3 spans 13 residues. Germline V lookup: CDR1 KGHSH, CDR2 LQKENI. CDR3 DNA sequence: TGTGCCACCACCCCTACTGGGGCCAACGTCCTGACTTTC. Amino acid sequence: CATTPTGANVLTF.

The DNA for the CDR3 is TGTGCCAGCCTAACAGGGGGTAGATCCACAGATACGCAGTATTTT. This translates into CASLTGGRSTDTQYF. The chain has TRBV30 and TRBJ2-3; 8 bases fit TRBD1. Trimming at V came to 8 bases and at J to 2 bases, leaving 12 bases not matched to a gene. Germline CDR1 GTSNPN, CDR2 SVGIG (reference sequence). The CDR3 runs to 15 residues.

The gene calls are TRBV19 and TRBJ2-3; D unresolved. The CDR3 is 14 residues long. Per germline, CDR1 LNHDA and CDR2 SQIVND (reference sequence). Trimming removed 6 bases at V and 2 bases at J, with 12 bases between. The CDR3 reads CASSRVANTDTQYF. The CDR3 nucleotides are TGTGCCAGTAGCCGGGTCGCTAACACAGATACGCAGTATTTT.

This sequence joins TRBV7-3 and TRBJ1-1; 8 bases line up with TRBD1. This CDR3 has 13 amino acids. Germline V gives CDR1 SGHTA, CDR2 FQGTGA. The V gene end was trimmed by 5 bases and the J gene end by 6 bases; junction bases not matched to a gene: 5. The CDR3 sequence is CASSQDRDAEAFF. CDR3 in DNA: TGTGCCAGCAGCCAGGACAGGGACGCTGAAGCTTTCTTT.

CDR3 DNA sequence: TGTGCCAGCAGCCCGGACTGGACGAAAGAGACCCAGTACTTC. Residues: CASSPDWTKETQYF. This chain connects TRBV5-4 to TRBJ2-5, with D tentatively TRBD2 (5 bases). V was pared by 4 bases and J by 3 bases, with 13 bases between. The CDR3 covers 14 residues. Germline lookup yields CDR1 SGHNT and CDR2 YYREEE (reference sequence). Full variable domain (remainder filled in from reference TRBV5-4 and TRBJ2-5): ETGVTQSPTHLIKTRGQQVTLRCSSQSGHNTVSWYQQALGQGPQFIFQYYREEENGRGNFPPRFSGLQFPNYSSELNVNALELDDSALYLCASSPDWTKETQYFGPGTRLLVL.

This chain joins TRBV4-3 and TRBJ2-1; D possibly corresponds to TRBD2 (6 bases). V lost 4 bases, J lost 2 bases, and 15 bases lay in between. The CDR3 consists of 16 residues. In germline, CDR1 is LGHNA, CDR2 YSLEER. CDR3 protein: CASSPERREPYNEQFF. DNA of the CDR3: TGCGCCAGCAGCCCCGAGCGGAGGGAGCCCTACAATGAGCAGTTCTTC.

Comment on this clone: Other nucleotide sequences from this sample produce the same CDR3. This chain connects TRBV6-5 to TRBJ2-3; TRBD1 agrees at 8 bases. Germline V gives CDR1 MNHEY, CDR2 SVGAGI. This CDR3 has 15 amino acids. With V trimmed by 2 bases and J by 2 bases, 3 bases remained unmatched. CDR3 in amino acids: CASSYRDRITDTQYF. The CDR3 coding sequence is TGTGCCAGCAGTTACCGGGACAGGATCACAGATACGCAGTATTTT.

This chain connects TRBV6-1 to TRBJ1-1; no firm D call. This CDR3 region has 13 residues. CDR1 is MNHNS, CDR2 SASEGT, per germline. The V gene lost 6 bases and the J gene lost 1 base, with 9 bases spanning the gap. The CDR3 DNA reads TGTGCCAGCAGGTCTTCAGGGAACACTGAAGCTTTCTTT. Its protein is CASRSSGNTEAFF.

V usage is TRBV7-9 and J usage is TRBJ2-7; 7 nucleotides line up with TRBD1. The CDR3 totals 14 residues. The trim removed 4 bases at V and 3 bases at J, leaving 6 bases unmatched. Per the germline V gene, CDR1 is SEHNR and CDR2 is FQNEAQ (reference sequence). CDR3 sequence (DNA): TGTGCCAGCAGCTCAACCGGGACAGACTACGAGCAGTACGTC. It yields the protein CASSSTGTDYEQYV.

The V and J genes are TRBV7-6 and TRBJ2-7; possible D gene TRBD1, 5 bases. The germline V gene encodes CDR1 SGHVS and CDR2 FNYEAQ. The CDR3 is 13 residues long. Trimming pared 5 bases from V and 3 bases from J, leaving 11 bases between. CDR3 nucleotides: TGTGCCAGCAGCCCCACAGGAGTCTACGAGCAGTACTTC. It encodes CASSPTGVYEQYF.

This clone has more than one count but fewer than ten. The chain couples TRBV7-9 to TRBJ1-3; 7 nucleotides agree with TRBD1. V lost 3 bases to trimming and J lost 2 bases; unmatched junction nucleotides: 16. Germline assignment: CDR1 SEHNR and CDR2 FQNEAQ (reference sequence). The CDR3 contains 19 residues. CDR3 amino acids: CASSFRQGLIRSPGNTIYF. As DNA, the CDR3 is TGTGCCAGCAGCTTTAGACAGGGCTTAATTCGGAGTCCTGGAAACACCATATATTTT.

This clone was detected a few times. The chain employs TRBV4-1 and TRBJ2-1, with 8 bases identical to TRBD1. The germline V gene has CDR1 MGHRA and CDR2 YSYEKL. This CDR3 has 15 residues. Germline trimming cut 5 bases from V and 2 bases from J; bases unmatched to any gene: 5. The CDR3 DNA reads as TGCGCCAGCAGCTCCCAGGGGGCCGCCTACAATGAGCAGTTCTTC. Protein: CASSSQGAAYNEQFF.

The rearrangement links TRBV20-1 to TRBJ2-5; D gene unclear. Between the trimmed V and J ends, which lost 3 bases and 5 bases, there was a span of 4 bases. Germline V lookup: CDR1 DFQATT, CDR2 SNEGSKA (reference sequence). The length of the CDR3 is 10 residues. For the CDR3, the DNA is TGCAGTGCTAGTATCGAGACCCAGTACTTC. Protein sequence: CSASIETQYF.